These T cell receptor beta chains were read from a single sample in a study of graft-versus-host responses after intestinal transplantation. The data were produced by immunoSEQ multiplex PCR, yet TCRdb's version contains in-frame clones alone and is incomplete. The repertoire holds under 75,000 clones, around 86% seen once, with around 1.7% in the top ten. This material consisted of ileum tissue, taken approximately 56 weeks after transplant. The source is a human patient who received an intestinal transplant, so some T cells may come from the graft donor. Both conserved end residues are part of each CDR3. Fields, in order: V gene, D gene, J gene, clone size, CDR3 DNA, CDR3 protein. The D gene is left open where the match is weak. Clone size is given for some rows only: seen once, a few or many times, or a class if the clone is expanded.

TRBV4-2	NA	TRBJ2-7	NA	TGTGCCAGCAGCCAAGGGGCAGACTACGAGCAGTACTTC	CASSQGADYEQYF
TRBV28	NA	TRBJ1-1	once	TGTGCCAGCAGTTTATACGGGGGACCCACTGAAGCTTTCTTT	CASSLYGGPTEAFF
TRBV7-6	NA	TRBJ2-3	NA	TGTGCCAGCAGCTTAAGCGGCACAGATACGCAGTATTTT	CASSLSGTDTQYF
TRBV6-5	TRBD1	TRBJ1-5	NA	TGTGCCAGCGGGACAGGGGGCGATCAGCCCCAGCATTTT	CASGTGGDQPQHF
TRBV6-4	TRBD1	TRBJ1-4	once	TGTGCCAGCAGTGCCCCGGGGGGGACAGGGCGGACTAATGAAAAACTGTTTTTT	CASSAPGGTGRTNEKLFF
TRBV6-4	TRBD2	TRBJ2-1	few	TGTGCCAGCAGTCAGCGGGAGCTCGATGAGCAGTTCTTC	CASSQRELDEQFF
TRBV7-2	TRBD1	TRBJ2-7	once	TGTGCCAGCAGCCGGACAGGGGTCGAGCAGTACTTC	CASSRTGVEQYF
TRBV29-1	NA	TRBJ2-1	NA	TGCAGCGTTGGGGGATTAGCGACGGAGGTCCATGAGCAGTTCTTC	CSVGGLATEVHEQFF
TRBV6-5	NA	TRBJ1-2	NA	TGTGCCAGCAGCCCGGATTCGTTGGGTGGCTACACCTTC	CASSPDSLGGYTF
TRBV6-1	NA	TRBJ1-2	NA	TGTGCCAGCAGTGACACCTTTACTGGACTCTATGGCTACACCTTC	CASSDTFTGLYGYTF
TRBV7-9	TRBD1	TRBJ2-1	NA	TGTGCCAGCAGCGGAGAGATAGGCGGACAGGGACCCAATGAGCAGTTCTTC	CASSGEIGGQGPNEQFF
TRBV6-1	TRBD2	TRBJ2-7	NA	TGTGCCAGTGATAGATGGACTAGCGATTCCTACGAGCAGTACTTC	CASDRWTSDSYEQYF
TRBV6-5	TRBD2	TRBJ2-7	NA	TGTGCCAGCAGTTGGACTAGCGGTTACGAGCAGTACTTC	CASSWTSGYEQYF
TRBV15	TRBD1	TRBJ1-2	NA	TGTGCCACCAGCGTCGAAACAGGGGTCTACTATGGCTACACCTTC	CATSVETGVYYGYTF
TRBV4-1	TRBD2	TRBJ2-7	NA	TGCGCCAGCAGCTCTCGGACTAGCGGGGGCGTCTACGAGCAGTACTTC	CASSSRTSGGVYEQYF
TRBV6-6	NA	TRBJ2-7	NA	TGTGCCAGCAGTTATGAGGGCGCAGGATACGAGCAGTACTTC	CASSYEGAGYEQYF
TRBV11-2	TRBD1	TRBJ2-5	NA	TGTGCCAGCAGCTTTCAAAAAACCAGGGGGCCGGGGGAGACCCAGTACTTC	CASSFQKTRGPGETQYF
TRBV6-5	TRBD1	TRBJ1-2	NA	TGTGCCAGCAGTTACCTCTTTAAGTTGGACAGGGTCATCTGCTTC	CASSYLFKLDRVICF
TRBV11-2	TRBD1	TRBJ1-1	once	TGTGCCAGCAGCTACTCCAGGGGGCAGGGAGTTTATGACACTGAAGCTTTCTTT	CASSYSRGQGVYDTEAFF
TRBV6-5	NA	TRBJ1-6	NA	TGTGCCAGCAGTGAACAGGGCTGGCATTCACCCCTCCACTTT	CASSEQGWHSPLHF
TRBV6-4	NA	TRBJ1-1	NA	TGTGCCAGCCGCCGCAGGTGGGACACTGAAGCTTTCTTT	CASRRRWDTEAFF
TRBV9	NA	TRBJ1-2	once	TGTGCCAGCAGCCCCGCGTGGTGGACGCCGTCTCACTATGGCTACACCTTC	CASSPAWWTPSHYGYTF
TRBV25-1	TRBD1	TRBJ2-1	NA	TGTGCCAGCAGTGACGTTGACAGGGGGTTTAACAATGAGCAGTTCTTC	CASSDVDRGFNNEQFF
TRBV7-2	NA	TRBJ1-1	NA	TGTGCCAGCAGCAAACGACAGACGAACACTGAAGCTTTCTTT	CASSKRQTNTEAFF
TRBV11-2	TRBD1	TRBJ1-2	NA	TGTGCCAGCAGACCCCTCGTGGGACAGGGGGGTAGCTACACCTTC	CASRPLVGQGGSYTF
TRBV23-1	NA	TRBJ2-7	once	TGCGCCAGCAGTCAATTGGGCCCGAGGAGGGGACACCCCTACGAGCAGTACTTC	CASSQLGPRRGHPYEQYF
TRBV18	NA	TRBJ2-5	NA	TGTGCCAGCTCAGGCAGACTAGAAGAGACCCAGTACTTC	CASSGRLEETQYF
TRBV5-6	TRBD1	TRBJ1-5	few	TGTGCCAGCAGCCAACAGGGGGGGGATCAGCCCCAGCATTTT	CASSQQGGDQPQHF
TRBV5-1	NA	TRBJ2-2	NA	TGCGCCAGCAGCTTGGTTGGACTCACCGGGGAGCTGTTTTTT	CASSLVGLTGELFF
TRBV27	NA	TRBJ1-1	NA	TGTGCCAGCAGTTTTTTGGGGGCGGACACTGAAGCTTTCTTT	CASSFLGADTEAFF
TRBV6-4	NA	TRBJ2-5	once	TGTGCCAGCAGTGACAGCCCAGGGGTAGAGCAGTACTTC	CASSDSPGVEQYF